The 20 T cell receptor beta chains listed next were all sequenced from one sample in a study of T cells in Graves' hyperthyroidism and ophthalmopathy. What was amplified from RNA transcripts were TCR beta CDR3 regions. First-round RT-PCR of the TCR CDR3 relied on the HTBI primer set. TCRdb re-called the multiplex PCR reads with MiXCR, one entry per CDR3 protein. The repertoire has about 500,000 distinct CDR3 sequences, 15% to 20% of them found once; the top ten carry roughly 18%. The sample taken for sequencing was blood. The receptor source for this set is a woman between 18 and 29 years old with Graves' hyperthyroidism.

This clonotype was seen repeatedly, ten times or more. This rearrangement joins TRBV5-1 to TRBJ2-5; 11 bases line up with TRBD2. Germline V gives CDR1 SGHRS, CDR2 YFSETQ. The V and J ends lost 3 bases and 3 bases, in that order; junction bases with no gene match: 1. This CDR3 region has 14 residues. The CDR3 nucleotides are TGCGCCAGCAGCTCGACTAGCGGGAAAGAGACCCAGTACTTC. Amino acid sequence: CASSSTSGKETQYF.

Ten or more counts support this clonotype. V usage is TRBV11-2 and J usage is TRBJ2-7; D unresolved. With 2 bases removed from V and 0 bases from J, the gap between germline ends came to 8 bases. This CDR3 spans 14 amino acids. Germline loops: CDR1 SGHAT, CDR2 FQNNGV. CDR3 sequence reads: CASSLIPSSYEQYF. The CDR3 bases are TGTGCCAGCAGCTTAATTCCCAGCTCCTACGAGCAGTACTTC.

This clonotype was seen repeatedly, ten times or more. The chain is built from TRBV7-9 and TRBJ2-1; the match to TRBD2 covers 8 bases. Germline V lookup: CDR1 SEHNR, CDR2 FQNEAQ (reference sequence). The CDR3 covers 14 residues. The V segment lost 8 bases and the J segment 5 bases; nucleotides outside the gene matches: 8. CDR3 amino acids: CASGSGTRDNEQFF. The CDR3 DNA sequence: TGTGCCAGCGGGTCCGGGACTAGGGACAATGAGCAGTTCTTC.

This clonotype showed up just a few times. The V gene is TRBV10-1, the J gene TRBJ2-2; 9 nucleotides align to TRBD1. V trimming: 6 bases; J trimming: 6 bases; junction bases outside the gene matches: 5. This CDR3 contains 14 residues. The germline V gene encodes CDR1 WNHNN and CDR2 SYGVQD (reference sequence). This CDR3 reads CASSGTGLAGELFF. The CDR3 bases are TGCGCCAGCAGCGGGACAGGGTTGGCCGGGGAGCTGTTTTTT.

This clonotype was detected a few times. The genes are TRBV7-9 and TRBJ1-6, with 7 bases lining up with TRBD1. After removal of 1 base from V and 3 bases from J, the junction contained 3 bases not matched to a gene. CDR1 is SEHNR and CDR2 is FQNEAQ in the germline V gene (reference sequence). CDR3 size: 16 residues. The chain's CDR3 is CASSLEGGDYNSPLHF. CDR3 sequence (DNA): TGTGCCAGCAGCTTAGAAGGGGGCGACTATAATTCACCCCTCCACTTT.

This clonotype was counted at least ten times. The chain combines TRBV6-2 or TRBV6-3 with TRBJ1-4; maybe TRBD1 (5 bases). The CDR3 is 18 residues long. V lost 4 bases and J lost 0, with 18 bases in between. From germline, CDR1 is MNHEY and CDR2 SVGEGT. The CDR3 loop is CASSSWDLRPATNEKLFF. The DNA for the CDR3 is TGTGCCAGCAGTTCCTGGGACCTTCGGCCTGCAACTAATGAAAAACTGTTTTTT.

This clonotype was seen a few times. In DNA form, the CDR3 reads TGCGCCAGCAGCCACCGAACTGGGAGGTCTAACTATGGCTACACCTTC. Translating gives CASSHRTGRSNYGYTF. The chain couples TRBV4-1 to TRBJ1-2; D unclear. Trimming left V 3 bases short and J 0 bases short, with 14 bases between. Germline CDR1 MGHRA, CDR2 YSYEKL. This CDR3 contains 16 residues.

The gene calls are TRBV7-2 and TRBJ1-3; TRBD1 matches at 9 bases. CDR1 SGHTA and CDR2 FQGNSA come from the germline V gene. The V and J ends lost 5 bases and 3 bases, in that order; junction bases with no gene match: 5. The CDR3 length is 15 residues. CDR3 nucleotides: TGTGCCAGCAGCAAACAGGGGGCTAGTGGAAACACCATATATTTT. Translating gives CASSKQGASGNTIYF.

This clonotype occurred many times. DNA for the CDR3: TGTGCCAGCAGTTTCAGCTTCTTGAACACTGAAGCTTTCTTT. It specifies CASSFSFLNTEAFF. The chain carries TRBV12-3 or TRBV12-4 and TRBJ1-1; D gene uncertain. V dropped 3 bases and J dropped 0 bases, with 8 bases sitting between them. CDR3 length equals 14 residues.

This clonotype was counted many times. This sequence joins TRBV28 and TRBJ1-1; D is possibly TRBD1 (6 bases). The CDR3 sequence is 14 residues long. Germline CDR1 is MDHEN and CDR2 is SYDVKM. The germline V and J ends were trimmed by 5 bases and 7 bases, with 17 bases remaining between them. The CDR3 loop reads CASSLSGGRGEAFF. CDR3 DNA: TGTGCCAGCAGTCTGAGCGGGGGCAGAGGTGAAGCTTTCTTT. Based on the CDR3 plus reference TRBV28 and TRBJ1-1, the full variable domain is DVKVTQSSRYLVKRTGEKVFLECVQDMDHENMFWYRQDPGLGLRLIYFSYDVKMKEKGDIPEGYSVSREKKERFSLILESASTNQTSMYLCASSLSGGRGEAFFGQGTRLTVV.

The rearrangement links TRBV6-9 to TRBJ1-2; D is possibly TRBD1 (6 bases). CDR3 length equals 17 residues. V gave up 3 bases and J gave up 4 bases, with 21 bases separating them. Germline V gives CDR1 MNHGY, CDR2 SVAAGI. CDR3 in amino acids: CASSYGKVKTGVYGYTF. DNA for the CDR3: TGTGCCAGCAGTTACGGGAAGGTTAAGACAGGCGTCTATGGCTACACCTTC.

This clonotype appeared many times. The V gene is TRBV19, the J gene TRBJ2-5, with 7 bases that match TRBD2. The CDR3 is 15 residues long. CDR1 LNHDA and CDR2 SQIVND come from the germline V gene (reference sequence). V lost 3 bases, J lost 2 bases, and 6 bases stayed unmatched. The CDR3 region has the DNA TGTGCCAGTAGTATCGGGACTAAGCTACAAGAGACCCAGTACTTC. Translated: CASSIGTKLQETQYF.

Here the CDR3 reads CAISVPRDGDYEQYF. CDR3 nucleotide sequence: TGTGCCATCAGTGTCCCCAGGGATGGCGACTACGAGCAGTACTTC. This chain connects TRBV10-3 to TRBJ2-7; possible D gene TRBD1, 5 bases. Germline V gene data show CDR1 as ENHRY and CDR2 as SYGVKD. This CDR3 has 15 residues. The germline V and J ends were trimmed by 4 bases and 3 bases, with 16 bases remaining between them.

This clonotype was observed many times. The V call is TRBV28, the J call TRBJ2-1; TRBD1 might be the D (5 bases). The CDR3 has 14 amino acids. CDR1 and CDR2 from the germline V gene are MDHEN and SYDVKM. Trimming took 3 bases from V and 6 from J, leaving 12 bases between them. The DNA of the CDR3 is TGTGCCAGCAGTTTGGGGCGGTTGGGCAATGAGCAGTTCTTC. This sequence encodes CASSLGRLGNEQFF.

With regard to this clonotype: A much larger clone differs from this one at a single base, so this may be a read error. The rearrangement uses TRBV24-1 and TRBJ2-3; D unresolved. Germline V gives CDR1 KGHDR, CDR2 SFDVKD. V shed 4 bases and J shed 0 bases, with 10 bases lying between them. The CDR3 is 15 residues long. The CDR3 spells CATSDLVGSTDTQYF. The CDR3 nucleotides read TGTGCCACCAGTGACCTAGTGGGGAGCACAGATACGCAGTATTTT.

This clonotype was counted at least ten times. V is TRBV2 and J is TRBJ1-5, with D tentatively TRBD1 (5 bases). CDR3 length: 15 residues. The germline V gene has CDR1 SNHLY and CDR2 FYNNEI. With 6 bases removed from V and 3 bases from J, the gap between germline ends came to 15 bases. The CDR3 protein is CASRGGTVINQPQHF. CDR3 nucleotide sequence: TGTGCCAGCAGGGGAGGGACGGTTATCAATCAGCCCCAGCATTTT.

The chain uses TRBV14 and TRBJ2-7; D might be TRBD2 (5 bases). V was shortened by 0 bases and J by 3 bases, with 27 bases between the two germline ends. Germline CDR1 reads SGHDN; CDR2 reads FVKESK. This CDR3 has 20 residues. The DNA of the CDR3 is TGTGCCAGCAGCCAAGAACCGCTCCGGAGGACCCAAAGGGTTTGCTACGAGCAGTACTTC. Its protein is CASSQEPLRRTQRVCYEQYF.

In this sample, this clonotype turned up a few times. This sequence joins TRBV27 and TRBJ2-5; D is perhaps TRBD1 or TRBD2 (5 bases each). This CDR3 has 15 residues. Trimming left V 4 bases short and J 5 bases short, with 17 bases between. Per the germline V gene, CDR1 is MNHEY and CDR2 is SMNVEV (reference sequence). CDR3 loop: CASSSLGQGGETQYF. The CDR3 DNA reads TGTGCCAGCAGTTCCCTCGGCCAGGGCGGGGAGACCCAGTACTTC.

This clonotype was counted many times. The chain links TRBV28 to TRBJ2-7, with a tentative D call TRBD1 (5 bases). This CDR3 region has 15 residues. The germline V gene encodes CDR1 MDHEN and CDR2 SYDVKM. Trimming took off 2 bases at V and 6 bases at J, with 17 bases between the two ends. CDR3 loop: CASSLNPRASSEQYF. CDR3 in DNA: TGTGCCAGCAGTTTAAATCCCAGGGCTTCGTCCGAGCAGTACTTC.

This clonotype was seen a handful of times. V is TRBV29-1 and J is TRBJ1-2, with a possible D match to TRBD1 (5 bases). Trimming stripped 7 bases from V and 6 bases from J, with 12 bases between. The CDR3 is made up of 11 amino acids. CDR1 is SQVTM, CDR2 ANQGSEA, per germline. CDR3 residues: CSGVRGNGYTF. The CDR3 DNA is TGCAGCGGGGTGCGGGGGAATGGCTACACCTTC.